This T cell receptor beta chain was sequenced in a study of OX40 agonist ivuxolimab in advanced cancers. Study at large: People in dose escalation had one of these cancers: hepatocellular carcinoma, melanoma, renal cell or head and neck cancer.

CDR3 length: 15 residues. Germline V gene lookup returns CDR1 SEHNR and CDR2 FQNEAQ (reference sequence). V dropped 6 bases and J dropped 4 bases, with 18 bases sitting between them. TCRdb keeps only in-frame clones here, not all; method: immunoSEQ multiplex PCR. The data hold some 17,000 clones, with roughly two thirds observed a single time. This chain links TRBV7-9 with TRBJ1-1; D is perhaps TRBD1 (5 bases). The sequencing used CD4+ or CD8+ T cells sorted from blood, collected in a trial of the OX40 agonist ivuxolimab. This TCR was recovered from an adult with an advanced solid tumor such as melanoma, head and neck, liver or kidney cancer. The CDR3 loop reads CASRTPPGGGTEAFF. The CDR3 nucleotides read TGTGCCAGCAGGACCCCTCCCGGGGGAGGCACTGAAGCTTTCTTT.